These 30 T cell receptor beta chains share one sample of origin, sequenced in a study of PD-L1 blockade in urothelial cancer. Sequencing used immunoSEQ multiplex PCR; TCRdb keeps in-frame clones, though not all of them. The table lists about 120,000 clones, around 93% of them singletons, with around 4% in the top ten. The time point denotes: peripheral blood 6 weeks after treatment start. The sample here was PBMCs, taken around atezolizumab (anti-PD-L1) treatment. These receptors all stem from a man in his sixties with urothelial cancer.

The J gene is TRBJ2-5, the V gene TRBV2, with 9 positions matching TRBD2. Germline loops: CDR1 SNHLY, CDR2 FYNNEI. V was pared by 6 bases and J by 5 bases, with 10 bases of the junction left unmatched. This CDR3 spans 15 amino acids. CDR3 region: CASRELAGGVETQYF. The DNA of the CDR3 is TGTGCCAGCAGGGAACTAGCGGGTGGGGTCGAGACCCAGTACTTC.

J is TRBJ2-2 and V is TRBV19; D might be TRBD2 (6 bases). This CDR3 contains 16 residues. In germline, CDR1 is LNHDA, CDR2 SQIVND (reference sequence). The V gene lost 8 bases and the J gene lost 1 base, with 17 bases spanning the gap. This CDR3 is CASLDGGRGNTGELFF. CDR3 nucleotide sequence: TGTGCCAGTCTTGACGGAGGGCGGGGGAACACCGGGGAGCTGTTTTTT.

As for this clone: Other DNA sequences in the same sample also yield this CDR3. The V gene is TRBV9, the J gene TRBJ2-7; TRBD2 matches at 7 bases. Trimming removed 5 bases from V and 6 bases from J; junction bases left unmatched: 5. The CDR3 contains 12 residues. Germline V gives CDR1 SGDLS, CDR2 YYNGEE. The CDR3 loop reads CASSRTGGEQYF. CDR3 nucleotides: TGTGCCAGCAGTCGAACGGGGGGCGAGCAGTACTTC.

The CDR3 bases are TGTGCCAGCCGCTGGGGAGCTGAAGATACGCAGTATTTT. Its protein product is CASRWGAEDTQYF. V is TRBV27 and J is TRBJ2-3; possible D gene TRBD2, 5 bases. The CDR3 sequence is 13 residues long. Germline V gene lookup returns CDR1 MNHEY and CDR2 SMNVEV (reference sequence). V lost 8 bases to trimming and J lost 5 bases, with 14 bases between them.

The rearrangement links TRBV5-1 to TRBJ2-5; D is perhaps TRBD2 (6 bases). V gave up 5 bases and J gave up 1 base, with 9 bases separating them. Germline CDR1 SGHRS, CDR2 YFSETQ. This CDR3 comprises 13 residues. The CDR3: CASRGLPQETQYF. In DNA form, the CDR3 reads TGCGCCAGCAGGGGACTCCCCCAAGAGACCCAGTACTTC.

The chain combines TRBV5-4 with TRBJ2-5; 11 bases align to TRBD2. V shed 4 bases, J shed 5 bases, and the junction held 7 bases outside the gene matches. The CDR3 contains 15 residues. Per germline, CDR1 SGHNT and CDR2 YYREEE (reference sequence). CDR3 region: CASSRIAGGLETQYF. CDR3 DNA: TGTGCCAGCAGCCGAATAGCGGGGGGGCTTGAGACCCAGTACTTC. Filled out from reference TRBV5-4 and TRBJ2-5, the complete variable domain reads ETGVTQSPTHLIKTRGQQVTLRCSSQSGHNTVSWYQQALGQGPQFIFQYYREEENGRGNFPPRFSGLQFPNYSSELNVNALELDDSALYLCASSRIAGGLETQYFGPGTRLLVL.

This rearrangement joins TRBV5-4 to TRBJ2-5; 8 bases fit TRBD1. Trimming took 3 bases from V and 5 from J; bases not matched to a gene: 6. Germline CDR1 reads SGHNT; CDR2 reads YYREEE (reference sequence). This CDR3 has 14 residues. The CDR3 region is CASSSTGALETQYF. The DNA of the CDR3 is TGTGCCAGCAGCTCGACAGGGGCACTGGAGACCCAGTACTTC.

This chain links TRBV5-1 with TRBJ1-2, with D possibly being TRBD1 (6 bases). CDR3 length: 14 residues. The V gene lost 2 bases and the J gene lost 6 bases, with 14 bases spanning the gap. From germline, CDR1 is SGHRS and CDR2 YFSETQ. Written as DNA, the CDR3 is TGCGCCAGCAGCTTTACAGGGCGATTTGATGGCTACACCTTC. Residues: CASSFTGRFDGYTF.

The rearrangement links TRBV18 to TRBJ2-7; D possibly corresponds to TRBD2 (5 bases). The CDR3 is made up of 17 amino acids. CDR1 and CDR2 (germline): KGHSH, LQKENI. V dropped 2 bases and J dropped 3 bases, with 20 bases sitting between them. The CDR3 DNA reads as TGTGCCAGCTCACCAATGTCAACGGGGAAATTTGTCTACGAGCAGTACTTC. It translates to CASSPMSTGKFVYEQYF.

This chain links TRBV5-6 with TRBJ2-2; no clear D gene. Germline V gives CDR1 SGHDT, CDR2 YYEEEE. V was cut by 0 bases and J by 5 bases, with 11 bases left in between. This CDR3 has 15 residues. CDR3 DNA sequence: TGTGCCAGCAGCTTGGCGTCTAGAGAGACCGGGGAGCTGTTTTTT. Residues: CASSLASRETGELFF.

Of note for this clone: A read error may produce the germline difference seen at one junction end. The chain joins TRBV7-7 to TRBJ1-4; 7 bases are a match to TRBD1. Germline lookup yields CDR1 SSHAT and CDR2 FNYEAQ (reference sequence). This CDR3 has 20 residues. The DNA of the CDR3 is TGTGCTAGCAGATGGGGACAGACAGGGACAAATTGGACGAGTAATGAAAAACTGTTTTTT. As protein: CASRWGQTGTNWTSNEKLFF.

The J gene is TRBJ1-2, the V gene TRBV9; D is unresolved. This CDR3 spans 13 amino acids. V lost 0 bases, J lost 6 bases, and 9 bases lay in between. Looked up from germline, CDR1 is SGDLS and CDR2 is YYNGEE. CDR3 nucleotides: TGTGCCAGCAGCGTAGCCGGTTACGATGGCTACACCTTC. Translation: CASSVAGYDGYTF.

The chain couples TRBV15 to TRBJ2-5; D might be TRBD2 (6 bases). The CDR3 runs to 13 residues. CDR1 and CDR2 from the germline V gene are LNHNV and YYDKDF (reference sequence). V lost 1 base and J 5 bases, leaving 8 bases between the germline ends. The CDR3 reads CATSRARGETQYF. DNA for the CDR3: TGTGCCACCAGCAGAGCCCGGGGGGAGACCCAGTACTTC. The full variable domain, rest sourced from reference TRBV15 and TRBJ2-5, is DAMVIQNPRYQVTQFGKPVTLSCSQTLNHNVMYWYQQKSSQAPKLLFHYYDKDFNNEADTPDNFQSRRPNTSFCFLDIRSPGLGDTAMYLCATSRARGETQYFGPGTRLLVL.

This chain uses TRBV28 with TRBJ2-3; 10 nucleotides line up with TRBD2. Germline V gene sequence: CDR1 MDHEN, CDR2 SYDVKM. The CDR3 is 16 residues long. The V and J ends lost 8 bases and 6 bases, in that order; junction bases with no gene match: 14. Here the CDR3 reads CASGSPSGGLGDTQYF. Here the CDR3 DNA reads TGTGCCAGCGGGAGTCCTAGCGGGGGCCTGGGGGATACGCAGTATTTT. Based on the CDR3 plus reference TRBV28 and TRBJ2-3, the full variable domain is DVKVTQSSRYLVKRTGEKVFLECVQDMDHENMFWYRQDPGLGLRLIYFSYDVKMKEKGDIPEGYSVSREKKERFSLILESASTNQTSMYLCASGSPSGGLGDTQYFGPGTRLTVL.

This chain connects TRBV5-4 to TRBJ1-5, with a possible D match to TRBD1 (6 bases). This CDR3 spans 14 amino acids. V gave up 7 bases and J gave up 3 bases, with 14 bases separating them. Germline-derived CDR1 and CDR2 are SGHNT and YYREEE (reference sequence). This chain's CDR3 is CASSLDRANQPQHF. The DNA of the CDR3 is TGTGCCAGCTCTTTGGACAGAGCCAATCAGCCCCAGCATTTT.

The gene calls are TRBV7-2 and TRBJ1-5; perhaps TRBD1 as D (5 bases). CDR1 is SGHTA and CDR2 is FQGNSA in the germline V gene. The CDR3 totals 14 residues. Trimming took 0 bases from V and 8 from J, leaving 11 bases between them. The chain's CDR3 is CASSLASWGEPQHF. CDR3 coding DNA: TGTGCCAGCAGCTTAGCCTCCTGGGGCGAGCCCCAGCATTTT. Full variable domain (remainder filled in from reference TRBV7-2 and TRBJ1-5): GAGVSQSPSNKVTEKGKDVELRCDPISGHTALYWYRQSLGQGLEFLIYFQGNSAPDKSGLPSDRFSAERTGGSVSTLTIQRTQQEDSAVYLCASSLASWGEPQHFGDGTRLSIL.

This clone was seen a single time. The chain recombines TRBV18 with TRBJ2-2; 9 nucleotides align to TRBD1. Trimming at V came to 6 bases and at J to 5 bases, leaving 10 bases not matched to a gene. The CDR3 has 16 residues. CDR1 is KGHSH and CDR2 is LQKENI in the germline V gene. CDR3 DNA: TGTGCCAGCTCCCCTTCTACAGGGGGCATTACCGGGGAGCTGTTTTTT. It is translated as CASSPSTGGITGELFF.

This clone was observed a single time. The chain is built from TRBV5-4 and TRBJ2-7; perhaps TRBD1 as D (6 bases). Germline-derived CDR1 and CDR2 are SGHNT and YYREEE (reference sequence). Trimming removed 4 bases from V and 3 bases from J, with 17 bases in between. There are 15 residues in the CDR3. DNA for the CDR3: TGTGCCAGCAGCCCAGCGAACAGGGTTCTCTACGAGCAGTACTTC. It translates to CASSPANRVLYEQYF.

This clone was detected only once. The chain uses TRBV11-2 and TRBJ2-7; 7 positions match TRBD2. The V segment lost 7 bases and the J segment 7 bases; nucleotides outside the gene matches: 16. There are 15 residues in the CDR3. Germline V gives CDR1 SGHAT, CDR2 FQNNGV. CDR3 nucleotide sequence: TGTGCCAGCACTTTCACAGCGGGGATTGAGAGTGAGCAGTACTTC. Protein: CASTFTAGIESEQYF.

The V call is TRBV11-3, the J call TRBJ2-4, with D unresolved. The germline V gene has CDR1 SGHNT and CDR2 YENEEA. The CDR3 runs to 13 residues. The V end lost 4 bases, the J end lost 7 bases, and 11 bases lay between the germline ends. CDR3 residues: CASSSPPGNIQYF. The CDR3 bases are TGTGCCAGCAGCTCACCCCCCGGGAACATTCAGTACTTC.

V and J are TRBV28 and TRBJ1-4; D might be TRBD1 (6 bases). Per the germline V gene, CDR1 is MDHEN and CDR2 is SYDVKM. Trimming removed 3 bases at V and 5 bases at J, with 19 bases between. The CDR3 runs 17 residues. CDR3 sequence (DNA): TGTGCCAGCAGTTTTCAGTTGGGTGGGGGCACAAATGAAAAACTGTTTTTT. Encoded protein: CASSFQLGGGTNEKLFF.

The CDR3 sequence: CASSESMGLRETQYF. The CDR3 nucleotides read TGCGCCAGCAGTGAGTCTATGGGACTGAGGGAGACCCAGTACTTC. V is TRBV10-1 and J is TRBJ2-5; a weak D match, TRBD2 (6 bases). Trimming took 0 bases from V and 5 from J, leaving 13 bases between them. CDR3 length equals 15 residues. Germline CDR1 WNHNN, CDR2 SYGVQD (reference sequence).

The chain employs TRBV7-2 and TRBJ1-2, with D maybe TRBD1 (6 bases). The CDR3 has 15 amino acids. CDR1 is SGHTA, CDR2 FQGNSA, per germline. Trimming stripped 1 base from V and 4 bases from J, with 13 bases between. CDR3 nucleotide sequence: TGTGCCAGCAGCTTAGACGGCAGGGGTAGCTATGGCTACACCTTC. Amino acids: CASSLDGRGSYGYTF.

The rearrangement joins TRBV18 to TRBJ2-5; no reliable D call. This CDR3 has 13 amino acids. The V gene lost 2 bases and the J gene lost 5 bases, with 9 bases spanning the gap. CDR1 KGHSH and CDR2 LQKENI come from the germline V gene. The chain's CDR3 is CASSPGEAETQYF. CDR3 nucleotides: TGTGCCAGCTCACCAGGAGAGGCGGAGACCCAGTACTTC.

The genes are TRBV11-2 and TRBJ2-7; 9 nucleotides match TRBD1. With V trimmed by 1 base and J by 5 bases, 9 bases remained unmatched. The CDR3 loop spans 16 amino acids. The V gene's germline CDR1 is SGHAT and CDR2 FQNNGV. CDR3 coding DNA: TGTGCCAGCAGCTTAGTTTATGGGACAGGGTTCGACGAGCAGTACTTC. Its translation: CASSLVYGTGFDEQYF.

The count of this clone is one. The CDR3 reads CASSIWDRSTDTQYF. CDR3 sequence (DNA): TGTGCCAGTAGTATATGGGACAGGAGCACAGATACGCAGTATTTT. V usage is TRBV19 and J usage is TRBJ2-3; 8 bases line up with TRBD1. CDR1 and CDR2 from the germline V gene are LNHDA and SQIVND (reference sequence). V shed 2 bases, J shed 0 bases, and the junction held 1 base outside the gene matches. The CDR3 consists of 15 residues.

This chain connects TRBV19 to TRBJ2-3; 12 nucleotides line up with TRBD2. Germline V gives CDR1 LNHDA, CDR2 SQIVND (reference sequence). J gave up 4 bases and V 6 bases, and 5 bases lay outside the gene matches. The CDR3 is 15 amino acids. The CDR3 protein is CASSPLAGGPDTQYF. The DNA for the CDR3 is TGTGCCAGTAGCCCACTAGCGGGAGGCCCAGATACGCAGTATTTT.

The chain couples TRBV11-2 to TRBJ2-5, with D perhaps TRBD2 (5 bases). V shed 2 bases and J shed 5 bases, with 15 bases lying between them. The CDR3 spans 15 residues. Germline CDR1 reads SGHAT; CDR2 reads FQNNGV. The CDR3 reads CASSLFPSSAETQYF. CDR3 bases: TGTGCCAGCAGCTTATTCCCTAGCTCGGCGGAGACCCAGTACTTC. Combining the CDR3 with reference TRBV11-2 and TRBJ2-5 gives the whole variable domain EAGVAQSPRYKIIEKRQSVAFWCNPISGHATLYWYQQILGQGPKLLIQFQNNGVVDDSQLPKDRFSAERLKGVDSTLKIQPAKLEDSAVYLCASSLFPSSAETQYFGPGTRLLVL.

The J gene is TRBJ2-3, the V gene TRBV6-1; 9 bases agree with TRBD1. The CDR3 is 15 residues long. Germline V gives CDR1 MNHNS, CDR2 SASEGT. V dropped 7 bases and J dropped 4; count of bases not matched to a gene: 9. Written as DNA, the CDR3 is TGTGCCAGCAACCCGGGACAGGGAGGTGCAGATACGCAGTATTTT. Translated, it gives CASNPGQGGADTQYF.

The chain employs TRBV2 and TRBJ1-1; D is unclear. V lost 1 base and J 3 bases, leaving 9 bases between the germline ends. The CDR3 covers 14 residues. Germline V gene data show CDR1 as SNHLY and CDR2 as FYNNEI. In DNA form, the CDR3 reads TGTGCCAGCAGTGAAGAGAGAACCCACACTGAAGCTTTCTTT. Amino acids: CASSEERTHTEAFF.